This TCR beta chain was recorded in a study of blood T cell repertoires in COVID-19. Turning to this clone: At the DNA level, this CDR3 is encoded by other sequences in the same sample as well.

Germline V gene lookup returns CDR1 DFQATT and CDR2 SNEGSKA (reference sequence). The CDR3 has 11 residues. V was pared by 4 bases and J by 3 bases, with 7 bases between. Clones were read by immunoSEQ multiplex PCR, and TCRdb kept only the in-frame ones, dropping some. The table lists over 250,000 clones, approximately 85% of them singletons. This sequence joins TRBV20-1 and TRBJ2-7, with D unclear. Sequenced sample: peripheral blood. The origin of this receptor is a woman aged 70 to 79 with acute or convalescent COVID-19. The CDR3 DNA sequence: TGCAGTGCTACAGAATACTACGAGCAGTACTTC. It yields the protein CSATEYYEQYF.